These 23 T cell receptor beta chains came from one sample sequenced in a study of shared clonotypes between healthy human individuals. Method: immunoSEQ multiplex PCR; TCRdb's copy keeps in-frame clones and lacks some. Among approximately 2,200,000 clones listed, 90% to 95% were seen once. Naive CD8 isolation took CD45RO-negative cells positively selected for CCR7 and excluded terminally differentiated effector memory CD45RA+ cells. Sequencing input: naive CD8+ T cells from PBMCs. These receptors all stem from a man in his late teens or twenties in good health. Some clones in this sample may be carry-over from other donors' samples.

The genes are TRBV19 and TRBJ2-2; 9 bases agree with TRBD2. The CDR3 is 16 residues long. Looked up from germline, CDR1 is LNHDA and CDR2 is SQIVND (reference sequence). V lost 3 bases and J lost 8; bases outside the gene matches: 10. As DNA, the CDR3 is TGTGCCAGTAGTATTAGGGGCGGGAGGGCCCCAGGGGAGCTGTTTTTT. This sequence encodes CASSIRGGRAPGELFF.

This clone was counted only a few times. At one boundary the junction diverges from the germline segment, which might be a read error. The genes are TRBV7-9 and TRBJ1-1; no reliable D call. CDR1 SEHNR and CDR2 FQNEAQ come from the germline V gene (reference sequence). The CDR3 extends over 13 amino acids. DNA of the CDR3: TGTGCCAGCAGCTTGGAAGTTCACACAGAAGCTTTCTTT. It specifies CASSLEVHTEAFF.

The chain recombines TRBV19 with TRBJ2-1; D is possibly TRBD2 (5 bases). V lost 7 bases and J 8 bases, leaving 9 bases between the germline ends. CDR1 and CDR2 (germline): LNHDA, SQIVND (reference sequence). The CDR3 totals 11 residues. The CDR3 coding sequence is TGTGCCAGTACCAGGAGGCATGAGCAGTTCTTC. As protein: CASTRRHEQFF.

The chain recombines TRBV6-5 with TRBJ1-1; possibly TRBD1 for D (5 bases). The CDR3 has 12 residues. Between the trimmed V and J ends, which lost 2 bases and 8 bases, there was a span of 9 bases. Germline V gene sequence: CDR1 MNHEY, CDR2 SVGAGI. The CDR3 nucleotides are TGTGCCAGCAGTTACAAGGGACTAGAAGCTTTCTTT. Translating it yields CASSYKGLEAFF.

J is TRBJ2-7 and V is TRBV2; D not resolved. Trimming stripped 0 bases from V and 3 bases from J, with 6 bases between. The CDR3 runs 13 residues. Germline values: CDR1 SNHLY, CDR2 FYNNEI. In nucleotides, the CDR3 is TGTGCCAGCAGTGAAGCAGGGTTCTACGAGCAGTACTTC. Amino acids: CASSEAGFYEQYF.

The count of this clone is one. This chain connects TRBV29-1 to TRBJ2-7; 8 nucleotides agree with TRBD2. V shed 7 bases, J shed 7 bases, and the junction held 12 bases outside the gene matches. Germline V lookup: CDR1 SQVTM, CDR2 ANQGSEA. The CDR3 length is 13 residues. CDR3 sequence (DNA): TGCAGCGCCACGGGACTAGAAGCTGGGGAGCAGTACTTC. Translation: CSATGLEAGEQYF.

The J gene is TRBJ2-3, the V gene TRBV7-3; 12 bases agree with TRBD2. The junction had 5 bases not matched to a gene; V was cut back by 5 bases and J by 5 bases. The CDR3 is 15 residues long. The germline CDR1 and CDR2 sequences are SGHTA and FQGTGA. The CDR3 sequence: CASSPTSGSGDTQYF. CDR3 bases: TGTGCCAGCAGCCCGACTAGCGGGAGTGGAGATACGCAGTATTTT.

Only one count was recorded for this clone. This chain connects TRBV5-1 to TRBJ2-1; 14 nucleotides match TRBD2. From germline, CDR1 is SGHRS and CDR2 YFSETQ. After removal of 5 bases from V and 5 bases from J, the junction contained 6 bases not matched to a gene. This CDR3 has 16 amino acids. The CDR3 nucleotides read TGCGCCAGCAGTCGACTAGCGGGAGGGCCCCACAATGAGCAGTTCTTC. Translating gives CASSRLAGGPHNEQFF.

This clone was detected only once. The chain uses TRBV9 and TRBJ2-7, with TRBD1 identical over 9 bases. V dropped 0 bases and J dropped 6; count of bases not matched to a gene: 7. CDR1 and CDR2 (germline): SGDLS, YYNGEE. The CDR3 totals 15 residues. CDR3 bases: TGTGCCAGCAGCGTAGATGGCGGACAGGGGCCCGAGCAGTACTTC. The encoded protein is CASSVDGGQGPEQYF.

The chain has TRBV28 and TRBJ2-1, with a tentative D call TRBD1 (6 bases). V was cut by 10 bases and J by 6 bases, with 19 bases left in between. CDR3 size: 14 residues. CDR1 MDHEN and CDR2 SYDVKM come from the germline V gene. Here the CDR3 DNA reads TGTGCCACAGAGGGGGTGCGAGACTCCAATGAGCAGTTCTTC. Encoded protein: CATEGVRDSNEQFF.

This clone was found once. The rearrangement uses TRBV7-9 and TRBJ2-5; D remains ambiguous. CDR1 and CDR2 (germline): SEHNR, FQNEAQ (reference sequence). The V gene lost 2 bases and the J gene lost 2 bases, with 9 bases spanning the gap. The CDR3 contains 14 residues. The CDR3 nucleotides read TGTGCCAGCAGCTTACCCGGATGGCAAGAGACCCAGTACTTC. Translation: CASSLPGWQETQYF.

Comments on this clone: Additional DNA sequences in this sample encode the identical CDR3. This sequence joins TRBV6-5 and TRBJ2-1; 10 bases agree with TRBD2. The CDR3 has 16 amino acids. V was pared by 2 bases and J by 3 bases, with 4 bases of the junction left unmatched. Germline V lookup: CDR1 MNHEY, CDR2 SVGAGI. The CDR3 sequence: CASSYASGRGYNEQFF. The CDR3 coding sequence is TGTGCCAGCAGTTACGCTAGCGGGAGAGGCTACAATGAGCAGTTCTTC.

The chain carries TRBV13 and TRBJ2-5, with TRBD2 matching 9 bases. The CDR3 covers 13 residues. The germline V gene has CDR1 PRHDT and CDR2 FYEKMQ (reference sequence). V trimming: 9 bases; J trimming: 5 bases; junction bases outside the gene matches: 7. CDR3 in DNA: TGTGCCAGTTCTGCGGGGGGGATTGAGACCCAGTACTTC. Protein sequence: CASSAGGIETQYF.

This clone was observed a handful of times. The V gene is TRBV27, the J gene TRBJ1-1, with 9 bases that match TRBD1. Per the germline V gene, CDR1 is MNHEY and CDR2 is SMNVEV (reference sequence). After removal of 7 bases from V and 3 bases from J, the junction contained 6 bases not matched to a gene. This CDR3 has 14 amino acids. The CDR3 region has the DNA TGTGCCAGCAACTTACAGGGGGCGGACACTGAAGCTTTCTTT. Translating gives CASNLQGADTEAFF.

The V gene is TRBV27, the J gene TRBJ1-2, with D perhaps matching TRBD1 (6 bases). Germline loops: CDR1 MNHEY, CDR2 SMNVEV (reference sequence). V lost 3 bases and J lost 4, with 15 bases in between. CDR3 length: 15 amino acids. The CDR3 DNA sequence: TGTGCCAGCAGTTTGCGGGGGGCGACGAGCTATGGCTACACCTTC. Translation: CASSLRGATSYGYTF.

J is TRBJ2-5 and V is TRBV7-9; the match to TRBD2 covers 7 bases. V dropped 5 bases and J dropped 6; count of bases not matched to a gene: 9. Germline assignment: CDR1 SEHNR and CDR2 FQNEAQ (reference sequence). The CDR3 has 14 residues. DNA for the CDR3: TGTGCCAGCAGCCCCGACTGGGGGGGGAAGACCCAGTACTTC. Amino acid sequence: CASSPDWGGKTQYF.

Turning to this clone: Other DNA sequences of this sample code for an identical CDR3. The genes are TRBV2 and TRBJ2-7; no firm D call. V was pared by 1 base and J by 3 bases, with 4 bases between. In germline, CDR1 is SNHLY, CDR2 FYNNEI. CDR3 size: 12 residues. The CDR3 region is CASSEVGYEQYF. CDR3 DNA sequence: TGTGCCAGCAGTGAAGTGGGCTACGAGCAGTACTTC. The variable domain in full, completed from reference TRBV2 and TRBJ2-7, reads EPEVTQTPSHQVTQMGQEVILRCVPISNHLYFYWYRQILGQKVEFLVSFYNNEISEKSEIFDDQFSVERPDGSNFTLKIRSTKLEDSAMYFCASSEVGYEQYFGPGTRLTVT.

This chain connects TRBV7-6 to TRBJ2-7; D is perhaps TRBD1 (5 bases). The germline V gene encodes CDR1 SGHVS and CDR2 FNYEAQ. V dropped 4 bases and J dropped 0 bases, with 13 bases sitting between them. This CDR3 spans 15 amino acids. The CDR3 reads CASSSPPGLSYEQYF. The CDR3 bases are TGTGCCAGCAGCTCCCCGCCAGGGCTCTCCTACGAGCAGTACTTC.

CDR3 loop: CASSTGTEGTGNTIYF. The CDR3 DNA follows: TGTGCCAGCAGTACCGGGACGGAGGGTACCGGAAACACCATATATTTT. The chain links TRBV5-4 to TRBJ1-3, with a possible D match to TRBD1 (5 bases). The CDR3 is 16 residues long. V was shortened by 5 bases and J by 4 bases, with 19 bases between the two germline ends. From germline, CDR1 is SGHNT and CDR2 YYREEE (reference sequence).

This clone was seen a handful of times. J is TRBJ1-1 and V is TRBV2; no reliable D call. Germline V gives CDR1 SNHLY, CDR2 FYNNEI. The V gene lost 4 bases and the J gene lost 0 bases, with 15 bases spanning the gap. This CDR3 has 16 amino acids. The CDR3 sequence: CASSVTFRLVNTEAFF. The CDR3 DNA sequence: TGTGCCAGCAGTGTTACGTTTCGTTTGGTGAACACTGAAGCTTTCTTT.

This chain uses TRBV27 with TRBJ2-5; D not certain. The V and J ends lost 0 bases and 4 bases respectively, with 15 bases between them. Germline values: CDR1 MNHEY, CDR2 SMNVEV (reference sequence). The CDR3 has 16 amino acids. CDR3: CASSLSSKTARETQYF. The CDR3 DNA sequence: TGTGCCAGCAGTTTATCCTCCAAGACTGCCCGAGAGACCCAGTACTTC.

This clone was detected a few times. J is TRBJ1-3 and V is TRBV2; no firm D call. Trimming took off 8 bases at V and 0 bases at J, with 11 bases between the two ends. This CDR3 has 14 residues. Germline V gene data show CDR1 as SNHLY and CDR2 as FYNNEI. The CDR3 region is CASGAGYSGNTIYF. CDR3 in DNA: TGTGCCAGCGGTGCAGGATACTCTGGAAACACCATATATTTT.

A word on this clone: The same CDR3 arises from other DNA sequences in this sample as well. This rearrangement joins TRBV6-5 to TRBJ2-2, with D unresolved. Deletions cut 0 bases from V and 1 base from J, with 3 bases between. Germline CDR1 and CDR2: MNHEY and SVGAGI. This CDR3 region has 14 residues. CDR3 residues: CASSYSQNTGELFF. The CDR3 nucleotides are TGTGCCAGCAGTTACTCGCAGAACACCGGGGAGCTGTTTTTT.